This TCR beta chain was recovered during a study of blood T cell repertoires in COVID-19. About the research overall: There were acute and convalescent COVID-19 samples, and they came from the United States, Italy and Spain. PBMCs, B-cell-depleted T cells, or T cells provided the cDNA or gDNA that made up the material.

Original methodology: Researchers report that nucleated cell counts were estimated from reference gene primer amplification. Profiled with immunoSEQ multiplex PCR; TCRdb holds only in-frame clones, not every one. The V and J calls and the clone size are those of that table, but D and trimming were determined from the DNA. The table records 110,000 or so clones, around 89% of them present only once. The CDR3 consists of 13 residues. Germline values: CDR1 MNHEY, CDR2 SVGAGI. V lost 5 bases to trimming and J lost 3 bases, with 11 bases between them. Material for sequencing was peripheral blood. V usage is TRBV6-5 and J usage is TRBJ2-7, with D possibly matching TRBD1 (5 bases). This TCR was sampled from a woman between 45 and 60 years old with acute or convalescent COVID-19. CDR3 in DNA: TGTGCCAGCAGTCTTAGACAGAACTACGAGCAGTACTTC. Encoded protein: CASSLRQNYEQYF.